This T cell receptor beta chain originates from a study of T cell responses to AZD1222 COVID-19 vaccine (dated by TCRdb to the early 2020s). In terms of the full investigation: TCR sequencing covered roughly 230 trial participants: approximately 200 given two doses of AZD1222 and approximately 25 given two doses of MenACWY control vaccine. Trial participants were enrolled into age subgroups of 18-55, 56-69 and 70-plus years, which contained roughly 150, 30 and 60 TCR-sequenced participants, respectively. Study-level results and caveats: Because no day 14 peak-response samples were available, repertoires were characterized only after the peak T cell response. Only a handful of AZD1222 recipients were SARS-CoV-2 seropositive at baseline, limiting conclusions about previously exposed vaccinees. The 56-69-year group was small, and its depth increase did not reach significance, likely because of low power. Epitopes outside the regions mutated in the B.1.351 and B.1.1.7 variants were reportedly recognized by nearly half of the unique spike-specific TCRs. After two AZD1222 doses, spike-specific TCR breadth and depth were significantly higher than at day 0 and than in MenACWY recipients. CD4 TCRs associated with the vaccine covered the entire spike protein, and the dominant responses were in regions 160-218 and 743-854. Participants were mostly white British and included more females than males, and it was suggested by the authors that clonal diversity may have been underestimated.

In light of the paper, this sample's time point label describes: about 28 days (+/-7) after the second vaccine dose. AZD1222 recipients given second doses at about 4 weeks or at about 12 weeks were pooled, since spike-specific TCR depth and breadth were not found to differ between the two schedules. Samples from vaccinated people were obtained from the UK trials COV001 and COV002, which included a single-blind randomized controlled phase 2/3 trial of AZD1222 (ChAdOx1 nCoV-19) in healthy adults. For TCRbeta chain sequencing, PBMC samples from trial participants were taken at day 0 and at day 28 after the second dose. Concerning this clone: Its antigen remains unidentified. No per-base quality is available; no much larger clone lies one base away.

The CDR3 regions of human TCRbeta chains were subjected to immunosequencing. As for how the authors treated the data: TCRs in the repertoires were matched against a reference library of SARS-CoV-2-specific TCRs that had been generated with the MIRA antigen-specificity platform. Breadth meant the fraction of unique TCRs that were SARS-CoV-2-associated, whereas depth meant the fraction of total T cells that were SARS-CoV-2-associated. Each spike-specific TCR was assigned to its reactive spike region and to a CD4 or CD8 class using the MIRA data. Log10-transformed breadth and depth values were compared by one-way ANOVA with Sidak's multiple comparisons tests. TCRdb mirrors the immuneACCESS table, restricted to in-frame sequences. Some clones are absent from its copies; in checked studies, under half trace to an unresolved V gene, and the reason for the others is unknown. From that table come the V and J calls and clone size; the DNA was used to work out D and trimming. In this sample the table shows about 140,000 clones, approximately 90% of which occur a single time. Jointly, the top ten make up approximately 4% of the sample.

V is cut back by 4 bases and J by 4 bases, with 7 bases in the junction unmatched. The CDR3 has 14 amino acids, counting the end cysteine and phenylalanine. Of the read, only the CDR3 DNA is kept; its 42 bases are in frame from base 1. As encoded in the germline V gene, CDR1 is SGDLS while CDR2 is YYNGEE. The sequence was collected from an adult who received the AZD1222 COVID-19 vaccine. The sample in question was peripheral blood, obtained 28 days after the second AZD1222 dose. This receptor chain uses TRBV9 and TRBJ2-7, and TRBD1 aligns with 8 junction nucleotides. For the CDR3, the sequence is CASSSTGAHYEQYF. The DNA is as follows: TGTGCCAGCAGCTCGACAGGGGCCCATTACGAGCAGTACTTC.